One and the same sample provided the 3 T cell receptor beta chains below, sequenced in a study of cytomegalovirus exposure and HLA in healthy donors. The PCR ran on 60 Vbeta and 13 Jbeta primers. Sequenced by immunoSEQ multiplex PCR; TCRdb stores in-frame clones only, minus some. The sample records some 130,000 clones, 70% to 80% being singletons. Sequencing was carried out using PBMCs. The origin of the receptors is a man in his forties in good health and CMV-seropositive.

This clone was detected a few times. This chain uses TRBV5-5 with TRBJ2-3; D not certain. Germline assignment: CDR1 SGHKS and CDR2 YYEKEE (reference sequence). This CDR3 has 12 amino acids. Trimming cost V 6 bases and J 3 bases, with 8 bases left between them. Here the CDR3 reads CASNPGTDTQYF. The CDR3 DNA is TGTGCCAGCAATCCCGGGACAGATACGCAGTATTTT.

The chain is built from TRBV10-2 and TRBJ2-7; TRBD2 agrees at 8 bases. Germline loops: CDR1 WSHSY, CDR2 SAAADI. CDR3 length: 15 amino acids. The V gene end was trimmed by 2 bases and the J gene end by 0 bases; junction bases not matched to a gene: 3. The CDR3 nucleotides are TGCGCCAGCAGTGAGGTTAGCGGGATCTCCTACGAGCAGTACTTC. Its protein is CASSEVSGISYEQYF.

The rearrangement uses TRBV4-2 and TRBJ2-3; 7 bases agree with TRBD1. CDR1 and CDR2 (germline): LGHNA, YNFKEQ. The CDR3 spans 17 residues. J gave up 1 base and V 0 bases, and 7 bases lay outside the gene matches. The CDR3 coding sequence is TGTGCCAGCAGCCAAGACGTTCTAGGGACAGGCACAGATACGCAGTATTTT. Translating gives CASSQDVLGTGTDTQYF.